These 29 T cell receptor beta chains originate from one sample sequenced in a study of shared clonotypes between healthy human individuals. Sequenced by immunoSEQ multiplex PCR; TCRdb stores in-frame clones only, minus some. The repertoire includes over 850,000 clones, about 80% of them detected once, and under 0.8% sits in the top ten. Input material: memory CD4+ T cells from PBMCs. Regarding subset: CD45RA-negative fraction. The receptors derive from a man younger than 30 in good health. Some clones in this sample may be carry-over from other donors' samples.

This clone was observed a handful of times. Written as DNA, the CDR3 is TGCGCCAGCAGCTTGGCCGGGACAGGGGAGGCTGAAGCTTTCTTT. Its protein product is CASSLAGTGEAEAFF. This chain connects TRBV5-1 to TRBJ1-1; 10 bases are a match to TRBD1. This CDR3 has 15 amino acids. Per the germline V gene, CDR1 is SGHRS and CDR2 is YFSETQ. V lost 0 bases and J lost 6; bases outside the gene matches: 5. The full variable domain, completed using reference TRBV5-1 and TRBJ1-1, is KAGVTQTPRYLIKTRGQQVTLSCSPISGHRSVSWYQQTPGQGLQFLFEYFSETQRNKGNFPGRFSGRQFSNSRSEMNVSTLELGDSALYLCASSLAGTGEAEAFFGQGTRLTVV.

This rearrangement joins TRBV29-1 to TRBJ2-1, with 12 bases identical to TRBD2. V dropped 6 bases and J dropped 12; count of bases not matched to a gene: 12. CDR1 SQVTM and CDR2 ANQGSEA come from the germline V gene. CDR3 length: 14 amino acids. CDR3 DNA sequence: TGCAGCGTCGTAGGACTAGCGGGAAATATCGGGCAGTTCTTC. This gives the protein CSVVGLAGNIGQFF.

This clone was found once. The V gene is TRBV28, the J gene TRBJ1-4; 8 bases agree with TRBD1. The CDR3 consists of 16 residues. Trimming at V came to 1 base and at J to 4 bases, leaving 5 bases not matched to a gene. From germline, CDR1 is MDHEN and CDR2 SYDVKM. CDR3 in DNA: TGTGCCAGCAGTTTATCCCGGACAGGGTTTAATGAAAAACTGTTTTTT. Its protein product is CASSLSRTGFNEKLFF.

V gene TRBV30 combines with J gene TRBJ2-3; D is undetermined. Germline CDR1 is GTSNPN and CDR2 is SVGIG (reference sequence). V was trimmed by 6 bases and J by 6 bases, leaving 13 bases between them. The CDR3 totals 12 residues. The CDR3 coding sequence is TGTGCCTGTAGTCCGGTCGGGGATACGCAGTATTTT. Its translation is CACSPVGDTQYF.

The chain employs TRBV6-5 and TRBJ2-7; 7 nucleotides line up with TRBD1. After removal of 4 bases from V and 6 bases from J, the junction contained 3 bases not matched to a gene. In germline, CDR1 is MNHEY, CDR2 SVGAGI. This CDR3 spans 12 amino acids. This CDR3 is CASSSTGVEQYF. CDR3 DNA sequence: TGTGCCAGCAGTTCCACAGGGGTCGAGCAGTACTTC.

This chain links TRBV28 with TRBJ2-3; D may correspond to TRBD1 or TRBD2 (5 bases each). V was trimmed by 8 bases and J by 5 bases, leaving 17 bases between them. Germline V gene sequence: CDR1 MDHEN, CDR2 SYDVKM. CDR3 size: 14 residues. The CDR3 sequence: CASRPLGAGDTQYF. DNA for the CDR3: TGTGCCAGCCGTCCCCTCGGGGCGGGAGATACGCAGTATTTT.

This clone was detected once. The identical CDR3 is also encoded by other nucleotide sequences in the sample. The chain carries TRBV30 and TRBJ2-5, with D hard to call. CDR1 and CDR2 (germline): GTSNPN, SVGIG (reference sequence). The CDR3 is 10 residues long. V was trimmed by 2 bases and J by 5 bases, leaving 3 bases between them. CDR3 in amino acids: CAWSRETQYF. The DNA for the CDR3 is TGTGCCTGGAGTAGGGAGACCCAGTACTTC.

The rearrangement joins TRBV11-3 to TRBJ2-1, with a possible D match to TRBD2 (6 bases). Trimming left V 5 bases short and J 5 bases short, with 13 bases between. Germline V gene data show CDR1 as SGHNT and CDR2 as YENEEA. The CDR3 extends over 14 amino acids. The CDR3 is CASSARDFHNEQFF. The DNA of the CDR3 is TGTGCCAGCAGCGCCCGGGACTTTCACAATGAGCAGTTCTTC.

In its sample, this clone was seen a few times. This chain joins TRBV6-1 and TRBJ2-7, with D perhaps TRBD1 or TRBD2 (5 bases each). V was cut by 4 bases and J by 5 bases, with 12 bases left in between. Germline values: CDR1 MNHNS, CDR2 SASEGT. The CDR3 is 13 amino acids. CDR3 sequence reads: CASSGGRRHEQYF. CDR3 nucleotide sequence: TGTGCCAGCAGTGGGGGACGGCGCCACGAGCAGTACTTC.

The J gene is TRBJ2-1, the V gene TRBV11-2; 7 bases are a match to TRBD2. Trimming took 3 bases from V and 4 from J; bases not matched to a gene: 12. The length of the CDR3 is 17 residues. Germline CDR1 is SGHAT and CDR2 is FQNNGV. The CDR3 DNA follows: TGTGCCAGCAGCTTGGGGAAGAGCGGGAACCTTTACAATGAGCAGTTCTTC. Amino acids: CASSLGKSGNLYNEQFF.

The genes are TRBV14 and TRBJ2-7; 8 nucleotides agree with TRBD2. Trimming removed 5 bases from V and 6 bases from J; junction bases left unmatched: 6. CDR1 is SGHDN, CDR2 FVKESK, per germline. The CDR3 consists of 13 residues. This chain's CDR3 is CASSTRLAREQYF. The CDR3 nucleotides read TGTGCCAGCAGCACCCGACTAGCGCGCGAGCAGTACTTC.

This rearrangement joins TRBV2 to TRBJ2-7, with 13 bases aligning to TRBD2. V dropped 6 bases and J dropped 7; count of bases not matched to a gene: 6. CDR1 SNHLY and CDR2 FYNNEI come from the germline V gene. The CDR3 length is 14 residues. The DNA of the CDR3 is TGTGCCAGCAGCCGGACTAGCGGGAGCGGAGAGCAGTACTTC. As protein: CASSRTSGSGEQYF.

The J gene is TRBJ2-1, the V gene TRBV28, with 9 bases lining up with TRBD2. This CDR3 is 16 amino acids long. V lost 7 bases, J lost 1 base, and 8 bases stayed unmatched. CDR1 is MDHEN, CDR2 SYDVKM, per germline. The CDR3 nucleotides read TGTGCCAGCACCGAACTAGCGGGTGCTTCCTACAATGAGCAGTTCTTC. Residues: CASTELAGASYNEQFF.

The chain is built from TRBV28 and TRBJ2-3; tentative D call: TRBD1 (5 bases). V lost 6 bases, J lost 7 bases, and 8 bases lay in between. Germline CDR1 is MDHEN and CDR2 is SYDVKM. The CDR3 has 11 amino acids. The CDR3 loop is CASRRGNTQYF. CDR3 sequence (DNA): TGTGCCAGCAGAAGGGGAAATACGCAGTATTTT.

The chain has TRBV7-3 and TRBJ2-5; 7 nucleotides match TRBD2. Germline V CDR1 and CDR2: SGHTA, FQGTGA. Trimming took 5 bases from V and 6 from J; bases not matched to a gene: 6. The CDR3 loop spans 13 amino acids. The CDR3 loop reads CASSPTSEQTQYF. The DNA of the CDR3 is TGTGCCAGCAGCCCAACTAGCGAACAGACCCAGTACTTC.

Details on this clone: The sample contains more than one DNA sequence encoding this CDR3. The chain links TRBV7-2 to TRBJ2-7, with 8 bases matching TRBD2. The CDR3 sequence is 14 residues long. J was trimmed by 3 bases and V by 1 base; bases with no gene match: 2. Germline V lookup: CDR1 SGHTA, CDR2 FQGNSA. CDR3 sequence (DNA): TGTGCCAGCAGCTTAGTCGGGAGGGACTACGAGCAGTACTTC. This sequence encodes CASSLVGRDYEQYF.

CDR3 nucleotides: TGCAGTGCATGGACAGGGGACGAGCAGTACTTC. Its translation: CSAWTGDEQYF. The V call is TRBV20-1, the J call TRBJ2-7, with 9 bases that match TRBD1. V was pared by 6 bases and J by 5 bases, with 2 bases of the junction left unmatched. Germline V gene lookup returns CDR1 DFQATT and CDR2 SNEGSKA (reference sequence). CDR3 size: 11 residues.

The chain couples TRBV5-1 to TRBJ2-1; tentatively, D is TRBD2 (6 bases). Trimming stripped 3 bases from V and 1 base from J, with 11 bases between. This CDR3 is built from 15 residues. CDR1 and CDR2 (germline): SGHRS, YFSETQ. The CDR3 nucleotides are TGCGCCAGCAGCTCGGACGGGGGTTCCTACAATGAGCAGTTCTTC. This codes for CASSSDGGSYNEQFF. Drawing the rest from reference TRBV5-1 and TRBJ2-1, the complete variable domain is KAGVTQTPRYLIKTRGQQVTLSCSPISGHRSVSWYQQTPGQGLQFLFEYFSETQRNKGNFPGRFSGRQFSNSRSEMNVSTLELGDSALYLCASSSDGGSYNEQFFGPGTRLTVL.

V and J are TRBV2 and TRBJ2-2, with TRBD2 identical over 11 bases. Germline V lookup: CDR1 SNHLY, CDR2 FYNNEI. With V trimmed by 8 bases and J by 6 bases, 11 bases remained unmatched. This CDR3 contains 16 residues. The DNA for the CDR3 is TGTGCCAGCGGTACGCCGGGACTAGCGGTATCCGGGGAGCTGTTTTTT. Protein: CASGTPGLAVSGELFF.

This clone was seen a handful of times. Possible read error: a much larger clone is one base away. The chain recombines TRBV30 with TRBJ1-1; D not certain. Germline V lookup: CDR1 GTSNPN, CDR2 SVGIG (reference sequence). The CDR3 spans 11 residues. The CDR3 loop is CAWRPNTEASF. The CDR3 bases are TGTGCCTGGAGGCCGAACACTGAAGCTTCCTTT.

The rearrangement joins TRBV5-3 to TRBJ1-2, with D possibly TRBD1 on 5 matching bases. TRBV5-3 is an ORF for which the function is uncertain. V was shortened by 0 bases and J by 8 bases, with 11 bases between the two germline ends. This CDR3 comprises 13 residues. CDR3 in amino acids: CARSLVGGVGYTF. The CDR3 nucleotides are TGTGCCAGAAGCTTGGTTGGGGGTGTAGGCTACACCTTC.

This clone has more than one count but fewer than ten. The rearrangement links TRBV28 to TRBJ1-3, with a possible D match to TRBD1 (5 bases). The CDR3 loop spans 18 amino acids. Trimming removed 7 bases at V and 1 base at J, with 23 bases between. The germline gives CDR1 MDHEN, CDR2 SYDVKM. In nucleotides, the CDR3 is TGTGCCAGCATCCCCGTGGGTCAGGGTCTCCCATCTGGAAACACCATATATTTT. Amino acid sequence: CASIPVGQGLPSGNTIYF.

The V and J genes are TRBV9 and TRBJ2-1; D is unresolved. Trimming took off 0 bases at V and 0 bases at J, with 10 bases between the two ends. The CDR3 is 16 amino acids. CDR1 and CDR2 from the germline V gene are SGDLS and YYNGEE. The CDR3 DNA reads TGTGCCAGCAGCGTAGACTGGGGTGTCTCCTACAATGAGCAGTTCTTC. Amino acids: CASSVDWGVSYNEQFF.

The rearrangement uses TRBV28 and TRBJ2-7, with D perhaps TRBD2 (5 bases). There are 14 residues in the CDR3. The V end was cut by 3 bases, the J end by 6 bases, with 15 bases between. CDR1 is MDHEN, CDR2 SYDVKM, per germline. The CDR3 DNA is TGTGCCAGCAGTTTTGGTAGGTTCCGGGGCGAGCAGTACTTC. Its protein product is CASSFGRFRGEQYF.

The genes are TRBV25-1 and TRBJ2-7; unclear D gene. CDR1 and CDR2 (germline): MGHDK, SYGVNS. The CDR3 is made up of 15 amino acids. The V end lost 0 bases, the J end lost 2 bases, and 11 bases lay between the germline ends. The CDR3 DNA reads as TGTGCCAGCAGTGAATACGGTGGCAGTACCTACGAGCAGTACTTC. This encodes CASSEYGGSTYEQYF.

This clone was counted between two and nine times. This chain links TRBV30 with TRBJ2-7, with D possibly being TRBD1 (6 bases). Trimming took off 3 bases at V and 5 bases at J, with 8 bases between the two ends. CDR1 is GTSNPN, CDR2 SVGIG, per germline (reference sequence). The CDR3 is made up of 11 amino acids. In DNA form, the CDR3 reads TGTGCCTGGAGAAACAGGGACGAGCAGTACTTC. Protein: CAWRNRDEQYF.

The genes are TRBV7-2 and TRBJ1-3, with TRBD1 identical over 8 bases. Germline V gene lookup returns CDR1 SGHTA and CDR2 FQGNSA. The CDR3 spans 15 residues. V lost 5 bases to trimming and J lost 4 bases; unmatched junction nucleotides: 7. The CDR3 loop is CASSLDRGQGNTIYF. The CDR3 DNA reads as TGTGCCAGCAGCCTCGACAGGGGTCAGGGAAACACCATATATTTT.

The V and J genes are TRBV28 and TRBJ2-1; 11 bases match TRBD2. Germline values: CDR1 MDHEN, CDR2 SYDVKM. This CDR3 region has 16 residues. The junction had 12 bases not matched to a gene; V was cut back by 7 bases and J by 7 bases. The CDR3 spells CASNPGGASGRNEQFF. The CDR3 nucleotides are TGTGCCAGCAATCCAGGAGGGGCTAGCGGGAGGAATGAGCAGTTCTTC.

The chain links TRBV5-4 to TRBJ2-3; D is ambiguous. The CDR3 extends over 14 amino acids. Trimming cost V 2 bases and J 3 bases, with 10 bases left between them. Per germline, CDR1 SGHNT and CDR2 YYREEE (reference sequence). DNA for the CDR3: TGTGCCAGCAGCTTCGGTCAGGTTACAGATACGCAGTATTTT. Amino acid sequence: CASSFGQVTDTQYF.